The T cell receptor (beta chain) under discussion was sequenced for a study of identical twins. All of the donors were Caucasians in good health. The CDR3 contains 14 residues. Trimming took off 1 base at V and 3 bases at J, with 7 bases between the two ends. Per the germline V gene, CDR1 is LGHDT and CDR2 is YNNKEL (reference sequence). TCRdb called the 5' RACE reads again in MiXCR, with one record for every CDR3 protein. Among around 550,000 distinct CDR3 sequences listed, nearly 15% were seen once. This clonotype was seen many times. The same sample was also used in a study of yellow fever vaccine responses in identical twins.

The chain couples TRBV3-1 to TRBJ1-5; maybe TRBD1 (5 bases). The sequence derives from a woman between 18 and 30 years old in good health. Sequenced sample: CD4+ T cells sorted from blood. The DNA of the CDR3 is TGTGCCAGCAGCCAAGGAGGGGCCAATCAGCCCCAGCATTTT. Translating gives CASSQGGANQPQHF.